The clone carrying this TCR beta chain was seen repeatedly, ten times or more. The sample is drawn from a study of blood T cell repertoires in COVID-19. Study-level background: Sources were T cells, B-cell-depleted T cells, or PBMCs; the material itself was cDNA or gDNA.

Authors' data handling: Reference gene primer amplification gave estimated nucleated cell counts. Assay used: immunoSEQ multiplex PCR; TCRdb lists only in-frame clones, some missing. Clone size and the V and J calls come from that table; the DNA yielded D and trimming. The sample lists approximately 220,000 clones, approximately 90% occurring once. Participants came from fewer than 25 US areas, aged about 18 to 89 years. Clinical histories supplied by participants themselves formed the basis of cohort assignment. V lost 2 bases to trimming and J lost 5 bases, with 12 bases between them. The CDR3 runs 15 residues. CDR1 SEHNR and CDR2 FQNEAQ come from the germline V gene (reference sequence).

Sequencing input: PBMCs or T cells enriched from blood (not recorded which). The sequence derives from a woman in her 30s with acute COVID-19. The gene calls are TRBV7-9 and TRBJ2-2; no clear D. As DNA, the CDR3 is TGTGCCAGCAGCTTAAATCAGGCCTCGACCGGGGAGCTGTTTTTT. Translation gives CASSLNQASTGELFF.